This T cell receptor (beta chain) was documented in a study of response to subunit inactivated influenza vaccine (dated by TCRdb to 2017 to 2018). About the full investigation: Deep quantitative profiling of the T cell receptor repertoire was used in the study to follow responses to a trivalent subunit inactivated influenza vaccine. What the authors observed across the whole study: According to the authors, only a limited number of new T cells may be recruited by each seasonal influenza vaccination.

This clonotype has more than one count but fewer than ten. Its specific antigen is unknown. Base qualities were left out, and no much larger clone turns up one base away. The library came from RT-PCR. The listed sequencing device is Illumina HiSeq 2500. TCRdb cleaned the public reads at Q25 with fastp, built clones with MiXCR and kept in-frame beta chains. Each entry merges the rows of one CDR3 protein and shows their most common DNA and genes. The sample profile shows about 520,000 distinct CDR3 sequences; roughly 7.6% of them were found once. Around 13% of the sample is held by the ten biggest clonotypes. At the junction V is shortened by 8 bases and J by 0 bases, with 14 bases in between. CDR1 and CDR2, looked up from the germline V gene, are LGHNA and YNFKEQ. Its CDR3 holds 15 amino acids, cysteine through phenylalanine. Only the CDR3 DNA is retained, 45 bases long and in frame from the first base.

This specimen was PBMCs from blood, taken roughly 24 months after vaccination. The V and J segments used are TRBV4-2 and TRBJ2-1; the D gene cannot be resolved reliably. This clonotype originated in a man aged 45-69 years who received an inactivated influenza vaccine. Donor details come from another sample of the same person, matched by shared clones. The CDR3 is CASRTTESSYNEQFF. The DNA sequence is TGTGCCAGCCGCACTACGGAGAGCTCCTACAATGAGCAGTTCTTC.